This T cell receptor beta chain was sequenced during a study of a mutant IDH1 vaccine in newly diagnosed glioma. With 4 bases removed from V and 7 bases from J, the gap between germline ends came to 20 bases. The V gene's germline CDR1 is SGDLS and CDR2 YYNGEE. CDR3 length: 16 amino acids. Comment on this clone: What it binds is not known.

This sample's time point: week 47, end of study. All doses held 300 ug of mutant IDH1 20-mer peptide, with topical imiquimod. Libraries were prepared by immunoSEQ multiplex PCR; TCRdb keeps only in-frame clonotypes and omits some of them. This sample carries about 94,000 clones, roughly 89% of them seen once, and the ten largest clones take 0.6% to 0.95%. This receptor was obtained from a woman aged 45-65 years with glioma. The chain couples TRBV9 to TRBJ1-4, with D unresolved. The sample consisted of PBMCs, taken from a glioma patient whose treatment included an IDH1 peptide vaccine. CDR3 loop: CASSLTPGPPGEKLFF. The CDR3 nucleotides read TGTGCCAGCAGCTTGACTCCGGGTCCGCCAGGTGAAAAACTGTTTTTT.